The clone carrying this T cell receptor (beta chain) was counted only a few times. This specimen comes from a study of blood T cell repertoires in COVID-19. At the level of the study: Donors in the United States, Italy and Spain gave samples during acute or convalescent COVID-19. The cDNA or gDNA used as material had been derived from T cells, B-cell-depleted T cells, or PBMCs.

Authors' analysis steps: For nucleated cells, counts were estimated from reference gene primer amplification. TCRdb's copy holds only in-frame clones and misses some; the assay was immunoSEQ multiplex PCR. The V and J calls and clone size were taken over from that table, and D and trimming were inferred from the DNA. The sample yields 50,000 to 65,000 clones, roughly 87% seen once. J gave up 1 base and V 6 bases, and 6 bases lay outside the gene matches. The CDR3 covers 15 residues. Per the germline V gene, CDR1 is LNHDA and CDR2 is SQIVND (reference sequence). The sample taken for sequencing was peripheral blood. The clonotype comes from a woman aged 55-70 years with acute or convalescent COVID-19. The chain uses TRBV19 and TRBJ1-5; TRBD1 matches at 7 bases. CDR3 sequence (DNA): TGTGCCAGTAGAACCTCCAGGGGGAGCAATCAGCCCCAGCATTTT. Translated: CASRTSRGSNQPQHF.